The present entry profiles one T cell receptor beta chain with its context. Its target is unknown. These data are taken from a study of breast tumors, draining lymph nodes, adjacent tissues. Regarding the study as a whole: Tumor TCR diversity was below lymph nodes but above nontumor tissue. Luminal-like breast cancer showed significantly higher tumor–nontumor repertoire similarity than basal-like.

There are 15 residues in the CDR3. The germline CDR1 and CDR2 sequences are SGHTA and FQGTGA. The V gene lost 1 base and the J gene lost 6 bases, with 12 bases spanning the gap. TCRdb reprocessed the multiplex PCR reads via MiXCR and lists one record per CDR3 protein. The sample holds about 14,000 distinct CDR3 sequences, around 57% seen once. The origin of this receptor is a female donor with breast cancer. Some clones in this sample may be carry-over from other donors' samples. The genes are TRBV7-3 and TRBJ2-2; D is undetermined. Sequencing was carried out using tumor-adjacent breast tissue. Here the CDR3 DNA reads TGTGCCAGCAGCTTAAGCCAAACCGTTGCCGGGGAGCTGTTTTTT. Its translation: CASSLSQTVAGELFF. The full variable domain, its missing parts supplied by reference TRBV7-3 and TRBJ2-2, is GAGVSQTPSNKVTEKGKYVELRCDPISGHTALYWYRQSLGQGPEFLIYFQGTGAADDSGLPNDRFFAVRPEGSVSTLKIQRTERGDSAVYLCASSLSQTVAGELFFGEGSRLTVL.